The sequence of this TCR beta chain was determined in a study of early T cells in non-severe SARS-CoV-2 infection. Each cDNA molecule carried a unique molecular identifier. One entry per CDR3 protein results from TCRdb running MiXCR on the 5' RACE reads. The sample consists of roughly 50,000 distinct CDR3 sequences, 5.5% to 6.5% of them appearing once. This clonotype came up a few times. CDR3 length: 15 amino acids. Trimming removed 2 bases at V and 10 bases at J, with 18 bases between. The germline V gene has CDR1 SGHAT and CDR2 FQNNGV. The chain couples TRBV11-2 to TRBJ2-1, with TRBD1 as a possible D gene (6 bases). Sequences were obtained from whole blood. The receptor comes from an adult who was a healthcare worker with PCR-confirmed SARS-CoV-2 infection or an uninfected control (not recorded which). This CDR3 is CASSLTPGTPTEQFF. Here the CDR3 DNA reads TGTGCCAGCAGCTTAACCCCCGGGACACCGACCGAGCAGTTCTTC.